There are a few counts of the clone carrying this TCR beta chain. The sample comes from a study of T-cell memory formation after mild COVID-19. TCRdb re-derived calls from the 5' RACE reads in MiXCR, one entry per CDR3 protein. The repertoire has about 88,000 distinct CDR3 sequences, around a quarter of them found once; the top ten carry 35% to 50%. Germline V gene data show CDR1 as MNHEY and CDR2 as SVGAGI. This CDR3 region has 11 residues. The V and J ends lost 10 bases and 13 bases, in that order; junction bases with no gene match: 12. The gene calls are TRBV6-5 and TRBJ1-2; 7 bases agree with TRBD1. Source material: PBMCs or a T cell subset sorted from them (not recorded which). The TCR sequence derives from a man younger than 30 who had mild COVID-19 (a few samples of this study predate the infection). Cell type and time point are not known. CDR3 residues: CATFLGQECTF. CDR3 nucleotide sequence: TGTGCCACCTTCCTTGGACAGGAGTGCACCTTC.